The source of this T cell receptor beta chain is a study of technical replicates of blood from several donors. The table came from immunoSEQ multiplex PCR; TCRdb's copy has only in-frame clones and leaves some out. In the table there are roughly 90,000 clones, 85% to 95% of which are singletons. The CDR3 loop spans 17 amino acids. The J segment lost 5 bases and the V segment lost 1 base, leaving 8 bases of the junction unmatched. Germline-derived CDR1 and CDR2 are MGHRA and YSYEKL. This chain links TRBV4-1 with TRBJ1-4; 9 bases align to TRBD1. The receptor comes from a human donor in good health. Sequencing was performed on T cells isolated from PBMCs. CDR3 sequence: CASSQVGTGRINEKLFF. For the CDR3, the DNA is TGCGCCAGCAGCCAAGTCGGGACAGGGAGGATCAATGAAAAACTGTTTTTT.